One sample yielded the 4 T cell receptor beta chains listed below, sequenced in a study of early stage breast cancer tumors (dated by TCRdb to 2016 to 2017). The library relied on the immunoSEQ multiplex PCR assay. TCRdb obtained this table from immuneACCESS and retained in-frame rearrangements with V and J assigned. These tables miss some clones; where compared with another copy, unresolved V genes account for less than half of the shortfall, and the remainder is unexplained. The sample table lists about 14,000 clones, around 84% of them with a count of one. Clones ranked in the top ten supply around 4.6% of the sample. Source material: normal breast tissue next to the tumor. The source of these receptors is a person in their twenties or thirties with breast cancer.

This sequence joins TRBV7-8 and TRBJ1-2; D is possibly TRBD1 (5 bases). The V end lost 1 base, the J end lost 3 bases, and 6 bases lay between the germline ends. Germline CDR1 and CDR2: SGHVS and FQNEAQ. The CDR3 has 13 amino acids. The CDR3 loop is CASSLGRDYGYTF. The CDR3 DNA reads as TGTGCCAGCAGCTTAGGCAGGGACTATGGCTACACCTTC.

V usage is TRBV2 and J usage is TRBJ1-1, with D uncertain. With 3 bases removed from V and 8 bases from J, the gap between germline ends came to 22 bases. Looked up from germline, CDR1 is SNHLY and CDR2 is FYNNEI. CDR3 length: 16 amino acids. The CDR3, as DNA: TGTGCCAGCAGTGATTTCCAGAGGCCCTTAACCAGGGAAGCTTTCTTT. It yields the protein CASSDFQRPLTREAFF.

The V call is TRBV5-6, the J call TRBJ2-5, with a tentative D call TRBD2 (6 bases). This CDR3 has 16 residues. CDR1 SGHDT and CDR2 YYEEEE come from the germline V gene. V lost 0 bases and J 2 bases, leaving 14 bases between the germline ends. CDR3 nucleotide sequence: TGTGCCAGCAGCTTGGTTTTGGGGGGTGGGCAAGAGACCCAGTACTTC. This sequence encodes CASSLVLGGGQETQYF.

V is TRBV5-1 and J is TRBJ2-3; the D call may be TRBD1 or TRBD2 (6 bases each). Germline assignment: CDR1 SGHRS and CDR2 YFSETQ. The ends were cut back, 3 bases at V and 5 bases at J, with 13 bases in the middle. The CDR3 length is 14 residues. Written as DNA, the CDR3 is TGCGCCAGCAGCTCGCGAGGGGGGCAAGATACGCAGTATTTT. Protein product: CASSSRGGQDTQYF.